Below, 18 T cell receptor beta chains from the same sample are listed, as sequenced in a study of T cell clonality in common variable immunodeficiency. Libraries were prepared by immunoSEQ multiplex PCR; TCRdb keeps only in-frame clonotypes and omits some of them. The sample presents approximately 50,000 clones, none singletons. The sequencing input was peripheral blood mononuclear cells. All receptors come from a person aged 18 to 75 in good health.

This clone was observed at least ten times. Read coverage stops 3 residues before the CDR3 terminus; the germline J gene supplies the remainder. The chain uses TRBV6-1 and TRBJ1-2, with no clear D. The germline V gene has CDR1 MNHNS and CDR2 SASEGT. V lost 1 base and J lost 5, with 11 bases in between. The CDR3 runs to 14 residues. The CDR3 DNA, read in part, is TGTGCCAGCAGTGAAGAGGCCAGGATTTATGGC. It translates to CASSEEARIYG. The whole CDR3 protein reads CASSEEARIYGYTF.

This clone was counted at least ten times. The CDR3 is cut off 3 residues early in the read; its end comes from the germline J gene. The chain is built from TRBV28 and TRBJ1-5, with 7 positions matching TRBD1. Germline CDR1 reads MDHEN; CDR2 reads SYDVKM. The junction had 19 bases not matched to a gene; V was cut back by 6 bases and J by 5 bases. The CDR3 has 18 amino acids. The CDR3 here is CASRKTGTADIADQPQHF. The part of the CDR3 DNA that was read is TGTGCCAGCAGGAAGACCGGGACAGCCGATATCGCAGATCAGCCC.

This clone was counted ten times or more. The read ends 3 residues shy of where the CDR3 ends; the end is completed using the germline J gene. The J gene is TRBJ1-3, the V gene TRBV6-2 or TRBV6-3; D not resolved. The CDR3 runs to 15 residues. The germline V gene encodes CDR1 MNHEY and CDR2 SVGEGT. The covered CDR3 bases are TGTGCCAGCAGTTATAACGGGAAGAGTAGCGGGGAG. This gives the protein CASSYNGKSSGE. The entire CDR3 sequence reads CASSYNGKSSGEIYF.

In its sample, this clone was seen many times. The read falls 3 residues short of the CDR3 end, and the missing part is taken from the germline J gene. The chain employs TRBV19 and TRBJ1-2, with TRBD1 as a possible D gene (5 bases). The CDR3 runs 13 residues. The germline CDR1 and CDR2 sequences are LNHDA and SQIVND (reference sequence). V was shortened by 8 bases and J by 2 bases, with 12 bases between the two germline ends. CDR3 loop: CASSSGSNYGYTF. The CDR3 bases that were read are TGTGCCAGTTCATCAGGGTCAAACTATGGC. Variable domain in full (rest from reference TRBV19 and TRBJ1-2): DGGITQSPKYLFRKEGQNVTLSCEQNLNHDAMYWYRQDPGQGLRLIYYSQIVNDFQKGDIAEGYSVSREKKESFPLTVTSAQKNPTAFYLCASSSGSNYGYTFGSGTRLTVV.

This clone was detected ten times or more. The read stops 3 residues short of the end of the CDR3; the missing end is completed from the germline J gene. The chain is built from TRBV20-1 and TRBJ2-1; 12 positions agree with TRBD2. The V gene end was trimmed by 3 bases and the J gene end by 5 bases; junction bases not matched to a gene: 11. Germline V gene data show CDR1 as DFQATT and CDR2 as SNEGSKA (reference sequence). The CDR3 has 17 residues. The CDR3 sequence is CSASSGLAGGVHNEQFF. The CDR3 DNA, read in part, is TGCAGTGCTAGTAGTGGGCTAGCGGGAGGGGTCCACAATGAG.

This clone came up many times. The sequenced fragment ends 3 residues before the CDR3 boundary, so the rest is inferred from the germline J gene. The V call is TRBV20-1, the J call TRBJ1-3; D might be TRBD1 (6 bases). The V gene lost 6 bases and the J gene lost 0 bases, with 9 bases spanning the gap. Germline V gives CDR1 DFQATT, CDR2 SNEGSKA (reference sequence). CDR3 length equals 13 residues. The sequenced CDR3 bases are TGCAGTGCCCGGGACAACTCTGGAAACACC. Protein sequence: CSARDNSGNT. The complete CDR3 sequence is CSARDNSGNTIYF.

This clone showed up many times. Read data end 3 residues before the CDR3 end; the end is taken from the germline J gene. The V call is TRBV7-3, the J call TRBJ2-3; TRBD2 is a possible D gene (5 bases). CDR1 and CDR2 from the germline V gene are SGHTA and FQGTGA. V was pared by 5 bases and J by 8 bases, with 14 bases between. The CDR3 consists of 13 residues. The CDR3: CASSRDRGGTQYF. CDR3 bases read: TGTGCCAGCAGCAGAGACCGGGGTGGTACG. Full variable domain (outside the CDR3, taken from reference TRBV7-3 and TRBJ2-3): GAGVSQTPSNKVTEKGKYVELRCDPISGHTALYWYRQSLGQGPEFLIYFQGTGAADDSGLPNDRFFAVRPEGSVSTLKIQRTERGDSAVYLCASSRDRGGTQYFGPGTRLTVL.

In the case of this clone: The CDR3 end lies 3 residues beyond the end of the read and is filled in from the germline J gene. The rearrangement uses TRBV14 and TRBJ2-7; 7 nucleotides match TRBD2. The CDR3 loop spans 18 amino acids. Germline V gives CDR1 SGHDN, CDR2 FVKESK. Trimming cost V 2 bases and J 6 bases; bases outside gene matches: 19. The CDR3 bases that were read are TGTGCCAGCAGCCAATTTGCCGCGACTAGCCACTCAGGCGCCGAG. This translates into CASSQFAATSHSGAE. Given in full, the CDR3 is CASSQFAATSHSGAEQYF.

This clone was seen at least ten times. The read comes to an end 3 residues before the CDR3 does, leaving the germline J gene to fill in the end. This chain uses TRBV27 with TRBJ2-7; 7 bases line up with TRBD2. The length of the CDR3 is 15 residues. Germline V gives CDR1 MNHEY, CDR2 SMNVEV (reference sequence). The trim removed 2 bases at V and 0 bases at J, leaving 4 bases unmatched. CDR3 DNA, as far as it was read: TGTGCCAGCAGTTTACAGTCGGGGGGCTCCTACGAG. This codes for CASSLQSGGSYE. The complete CDR3 protein is CASSLQSGGSYEQYF.

Details on this clone: The read is 3 residues too short to cover the CDR3 end, so that end is filled in from the germline J gene. This rearrangement joins TRBV18 to TRBJ1-1; TRBD1 aligns across 7 bases. CDR1 is KGHSH, CDR2 LQKENI, per germline. The CDR3 length is 15 residues. Trimming took 4 bases from V and 5 from J; bases not matched to a gene: 10. The CDR3 loop reads CASSLLEGAGTEAFF. The sequenced CDR3 bases are TGTGCCAGCTCACTCCTTGAGGGGGCAGGAACTGAA.

The table lists this clone with many counts. The read is 3 residues too short to cover the CDR3 end, so that end is filled in from the germline J gene. The rearrangement uses TRBV2 and TRBJ1-5; the D gene is possibly TRBD1 (5 bases). Per the germline V gene, CDR1 is SNHLY and CDR2 is FYNNEI. V lost 6 bases and J lost 6, with 21 bases in between. There are 16 residues in the CDR3. The DNA read from the CDR3 is TGTGCCAGCAGAAAAGTAGGGGAAGGGCGGCTTCAGCCC. As protein: CASRKVGEGRLQP. The full CDR3 is CASRKVGEGRLQPQHF.

As to this clone: With the read ending 3 residues before the CDR3 end, the germline J gene is used to fill in that end. This chain links TRBV6-2 or TRBV6-3 with TRBJ1-1; the match to TRBD1 covers 12 bases. There are 13 residues in the CDR3. Germline V gene lookup returns CDR1 MNHEY and CDR2 SVGEGT. The covered CDR3 bases are TGTGCCAGCAGTACTTGGGACAGGGGGCGA. Translation gives CASSTWDRGR. In full, the CDR3 reads CASSTWDRGRAFF.

This clone was picked up many times. Coverage ceases 3 residues before the CDR3 finishes, and the germline J gene fills in the end. The chain carries TRBV6-1 and TRBJ2-3, with a tentative D call TRBD2 (5 bases). CDR1 and CDR2 from the germline V gene are MNHNS and SASEGT. The CDR3 consists of 14 residues. CDR3 DNA (partial): TGTGCCAGCAGTGAAGGGACTCGGGGAGAGACG. Its translation: CASSEGTRGET. The whole CDR3 protein is CASSEGTRGETQYF.

In this sample, this clone turned up many times. The read terminates 3 residues before the CDR3 end, so the remaining end is supplied by the germline J gene. This sequence joins TRBV7-2 and TRBJ2-7; D gene uncertain. The CDR3 spans 13 residues. From germline, CDR1 is SGHTA and CDR2 FQGNSA. The V gene lost 2 bases and the J gene lost 3 bases, with 8 bases spanning the gap. The CDR3 is CASSLNQRYEQYF. The sequenced CDR3 bases are TGTGCCAGCAGCTTAAATCAGCGCTACGAG.

There are many counts of this clone. Sequencing ends 3 residues short of the CDR3 end; the germline J gene provides the rest. The rearrangement joins TRBV20-1 to TRBJ2-3, with 10 bases matching TRBD2. Germline lookup yields CDR1 DFQATT and CDR2 SNEGSKA (reference sequence). The CDR3 contains 13 residues. The V gene end was trimmed by 7 bases and the J gene end by 6 bases; junction bases not matched to a gene: 7. The CDR3 loop is CSVSSGGSDTQYF. CDR3 DNA (partial): TGCAGTGTATCTAGCGGGGGCTCGGATACG.

This clone was seen many times. The CDR3 end is not reached by the read, which stops 3 residues before it; the germline J gene fills it in. The chain joins TRBV4-1 to TRBJ2-1, with 7 bases lining up with TRBD2. V was pared by 6 bases and J by 4 bases, with 12 bases of the junction left unmatched. The CDR3 consists of 16 residues. Germline V gives CDR1 MGHRA, CDR2 YSYEKL. The CDR3 DNA, read in part, is TGCGCCAGCAGAACAAGTAGTCTAGCGGCTTACAATGAG. Its protein product is CASRTSSLAAYNE. The complete CDR3 protein is CASRTSSLAAYNEQFF.

Concerning this clone: The CDR3 end falls 3 residues outside the read, so it is completed with the germline J gene. The V and J genes are TRBV5-5 and TRBJ1-1; D might be TRBD1 (6 bases). Germline V gives CDR1 SGHKS, CDR2 YYEKEE (reference sequence). This CDR3 comprises 14 residues. Trimming shortened V by 4 bases and J by 7 bases, and 17 bases separated the two germline ends. CDR3 protein: CASSLLSGADEAFF. The part of the CDR3 DNA that was read is TGTGCCAGCAGCCTCCTGTCAGGGGCAGATGAA.

In regard to this clone: Sequencing ends 3 residues short of the CDR3 end; the germline J gene provides the rest. This chain connects TRBV7-3 to TRBJ1-2; unclear D gene. The CDR3 extends over 13 amino acids. Germline values: CDR1 SGHTA, CDR2 FQGTGA. The DNA read from the CDR3 is TGTGCCAGCAGATCTCTCGTGGCAGATACC. Its protein product is CASRSLVADT. The entire CDR3 protein reads CASRSLVADTYTF. The variable domain in full, with the rest retrieved from reference TRBV7-3 and TRBJ1-2, is GAGVSQTPSNKVTEKGKYVELRCDPISGHTALYWYRQSLGQGPEFLIYFQGTGAADDSGLPNDRFFAVRPEGSVSTLKIQRTERGDSAVYLCASRSLVADTYTFGSGTRLTVV.